This TCR beta chain was documented in a study of cytomegalovirus exposure and HLA in healthy donors. Across the whole study: Of all 400 or so donors who were genotyped, around 82% belonged to the Caucasian-associated ancestry cluster. Study conclusions and caveats: HLA alleles were associated with roughly 17,000 TCR beta sequences in a later analysis at 0.05 false discovery rate.

The CDR3 loop spans 12 amino acids. V lost 3 bases and J lost 6, with 7 bases in between. From germline, CDR1 is MNHEY and CDR2 SMNVEV (reference sequence). On this clone: Its antigen is not known.

The PCR ran on 60 Vbeta and 13 Jbeta primers. Sequenced by immunoSEQ multiplex PCR; TCRdb stores in-frame clones only, minus some. The sample shows 140,000 to 150,000 clones, roughly 70% of them seen only once. Donors had nominal health at sampling but likely had unrecorded immune exposures. The sample comprised PBMCs. This sequence joins TRBV27 and TRBJ2-3; D perhaps matches TRBD2 (5 bases). This TCR derives from a woman aged 55-70 years in good health and CMV-seropositive. CDR3 protein: CASSFTRDTQYF. The DNA of the CDR3 is TGTGCCAGCAGTTTTACTAGGGATACGCAGTATTTT.